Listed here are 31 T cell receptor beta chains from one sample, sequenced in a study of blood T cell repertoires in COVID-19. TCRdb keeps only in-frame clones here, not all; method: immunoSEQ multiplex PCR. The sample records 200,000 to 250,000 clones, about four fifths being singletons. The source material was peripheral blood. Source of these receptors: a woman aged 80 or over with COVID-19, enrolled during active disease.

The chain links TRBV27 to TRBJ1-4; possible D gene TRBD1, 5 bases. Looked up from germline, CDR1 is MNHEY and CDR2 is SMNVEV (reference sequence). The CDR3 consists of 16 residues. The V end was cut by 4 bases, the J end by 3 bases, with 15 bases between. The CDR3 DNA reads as TGTGCCAGCAGTTCGACAGAACTTGCGGCTAATGAAAAACTGTTTTTT. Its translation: CASSSTELAANEKLFF.

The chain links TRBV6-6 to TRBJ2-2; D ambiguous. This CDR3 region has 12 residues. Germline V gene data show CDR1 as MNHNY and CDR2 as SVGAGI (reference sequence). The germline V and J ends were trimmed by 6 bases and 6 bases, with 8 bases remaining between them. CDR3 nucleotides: TGTGCCAGCAGGACGGGTGCCGGGGAGCTGTTTTTT. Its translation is CASRTGAGELFF.

CDR3: CSVVVDIYYEQYF. The CDR3 nucleotides are TGCAGCGTTGTGGTGGACATTTACTACGAGCAGTACTTC. This sequence joins TRBV29-1 and TRBJ2-7; a possible D gene is TRBD1 (5 bases). This CDR3 is 13 amino acids long. Trimming removed 4 bases from V and 3 bases from J, with 13 bases in between. Looked up from germline, CDR1 is SQVTM and CDR2 is ANQGSEA.

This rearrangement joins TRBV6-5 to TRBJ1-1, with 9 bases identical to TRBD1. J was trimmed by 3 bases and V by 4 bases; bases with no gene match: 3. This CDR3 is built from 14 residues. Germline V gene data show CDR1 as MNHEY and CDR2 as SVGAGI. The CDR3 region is CASSSTGGDTEAFF. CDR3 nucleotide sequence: TGTGCCAGCAGTTCGACAGGGGGGGACACTGAAGCTTTCTTT.

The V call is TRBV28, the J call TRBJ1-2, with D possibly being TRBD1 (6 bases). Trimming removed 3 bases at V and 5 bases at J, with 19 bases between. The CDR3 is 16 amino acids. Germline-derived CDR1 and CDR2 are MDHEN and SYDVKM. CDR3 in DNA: TGTGCCAGCAGTTTCCCTGTGGGGGGAGGGGGATATGGCTACACCTTC. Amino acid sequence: CASSFPVGGGGYGYTF.

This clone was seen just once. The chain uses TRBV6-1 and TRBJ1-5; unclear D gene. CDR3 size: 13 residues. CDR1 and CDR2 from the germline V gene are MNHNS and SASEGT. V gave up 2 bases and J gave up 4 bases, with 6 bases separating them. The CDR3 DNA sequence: TGTGCCAGCAGTGAAAACAAGAATCAGCCCCAGCATTTT. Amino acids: CASSENKNQPQHF.

The CDR3 DNA sequence: TGTGCCAGCTCACCGGCGACAGGGGGCGGAAACACTGAAGCTTTCTTT. Its protein is CASSPATGGGNTEAFF. This chain joins TRBV18 and TRBJ1-1, with 10 positions matching TRBD1. CDR3 length: 16 amino acids. V shed 3 bases and J 2 bases; nucleotides not matched to a gene: 6. The V gene's germline CDR1 is KGHSH and CDR2 LQKENI.

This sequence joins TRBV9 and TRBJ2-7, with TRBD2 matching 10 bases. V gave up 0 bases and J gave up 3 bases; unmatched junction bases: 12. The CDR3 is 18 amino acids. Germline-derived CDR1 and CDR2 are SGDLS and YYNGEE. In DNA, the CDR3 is TGTGCCAGCAGCGTAGCTACTACGGCTAGCGGGAGTGGCTACGAGCAGTACTTC. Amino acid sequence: CASSVATTASGSGYEQYF.

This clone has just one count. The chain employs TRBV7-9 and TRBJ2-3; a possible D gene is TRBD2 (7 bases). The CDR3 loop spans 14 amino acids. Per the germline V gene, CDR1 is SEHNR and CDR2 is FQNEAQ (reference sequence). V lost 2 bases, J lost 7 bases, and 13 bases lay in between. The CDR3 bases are TGTGCCAGCAGCTTAACGGGGGGCCGGAATACGCAGTATTTT. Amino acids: CASSLTGGRNTQYF.

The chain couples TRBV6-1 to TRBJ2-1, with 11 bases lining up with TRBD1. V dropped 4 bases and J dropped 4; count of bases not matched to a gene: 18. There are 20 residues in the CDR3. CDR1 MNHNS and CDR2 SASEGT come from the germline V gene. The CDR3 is CASSVMRTGGLETQYNEQFF. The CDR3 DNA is TGTGCCAGCAGTGTAATGAGGACAGGGGGCTTAGAAACTCAATACAATGAGCAGTTCTTC.

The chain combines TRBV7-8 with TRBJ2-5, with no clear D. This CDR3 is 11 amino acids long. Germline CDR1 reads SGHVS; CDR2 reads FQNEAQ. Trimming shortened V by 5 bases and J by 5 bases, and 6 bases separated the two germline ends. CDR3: CASSPIETQYF. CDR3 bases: TGTGCCAGCAGCCCTATTGAGACCCAGTACTTC.

The CDR3 bases are TGTGCCAGCAGTTCTACTACCGGGTCGGCTTTCTTT. This sequence encodes CASSSTTGSAFF. The gene calls are TRBV6-5 and TRBJ1-1; D is unresolved. The V gene's germline CDR1 is MNHEY and CDR2 SVGAGI. V was trimmed by 4 bases and J by 11 bases, leaving 14 bases between them. The CDR3 is 12 residues long.

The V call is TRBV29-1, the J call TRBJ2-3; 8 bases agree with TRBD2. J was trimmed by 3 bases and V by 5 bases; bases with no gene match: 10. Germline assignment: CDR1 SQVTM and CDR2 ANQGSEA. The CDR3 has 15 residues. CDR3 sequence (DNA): TGCAGCGTTACTGGCATAGCGGGACCTACAGATACGCAGTATTTT. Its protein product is CSVTGIAGPTDTQYF.

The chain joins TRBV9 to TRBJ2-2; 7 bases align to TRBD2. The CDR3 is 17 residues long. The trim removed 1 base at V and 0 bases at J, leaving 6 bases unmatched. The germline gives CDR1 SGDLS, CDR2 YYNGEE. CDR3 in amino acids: CASSVSGGSANTGELFF. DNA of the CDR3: TGTGCCAGCAGCGTATCAGGCGGGAGTGCGAACACCGGGGAGCTGTTTTTT.

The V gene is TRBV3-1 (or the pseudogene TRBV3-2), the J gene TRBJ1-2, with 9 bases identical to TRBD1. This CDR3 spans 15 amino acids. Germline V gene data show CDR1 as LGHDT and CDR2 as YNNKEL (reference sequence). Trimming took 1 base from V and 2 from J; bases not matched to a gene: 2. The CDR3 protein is CASSQGTGGNYGYTF. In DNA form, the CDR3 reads TGTGCCAGCAGCCAAGGAACAGGGGGCAACTATGGCTACACCTTC.

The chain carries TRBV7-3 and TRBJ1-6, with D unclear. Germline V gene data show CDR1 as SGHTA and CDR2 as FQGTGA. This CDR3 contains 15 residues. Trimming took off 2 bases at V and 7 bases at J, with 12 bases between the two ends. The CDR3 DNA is TGTGCCAGCAGCTTACTACCGGGGAGGAATTCACCCCTCCACTTT. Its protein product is CASSLLPGRNSPLHF. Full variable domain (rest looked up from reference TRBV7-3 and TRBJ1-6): GAGVSQTPSNKVTEKGKYVELRCDPISGHTALYWYRQSLGQGPEFLIYFQGTGAADDSGLPNDRFFAVRPEGSVSTLKIQRTERGDSAVYLCASSLLPGRNSPLHFGNGTRLTVT.

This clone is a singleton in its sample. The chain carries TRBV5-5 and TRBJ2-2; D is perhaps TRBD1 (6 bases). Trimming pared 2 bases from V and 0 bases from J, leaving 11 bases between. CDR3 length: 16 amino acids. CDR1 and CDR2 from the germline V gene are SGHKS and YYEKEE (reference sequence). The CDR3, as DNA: TGTGCCAGCAGCTTTTGGACAGCGGCGAACACCGGGGAGCTGTTTTTT. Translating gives CASSFWTAANTGELFF.

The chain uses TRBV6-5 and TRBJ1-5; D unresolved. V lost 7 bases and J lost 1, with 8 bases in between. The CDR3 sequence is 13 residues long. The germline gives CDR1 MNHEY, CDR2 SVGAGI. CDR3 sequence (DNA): TGTGCCAGCAAGGAGATAAGCAATCAGCCCCAGCATTTT. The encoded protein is CASKEISNQPQHF.

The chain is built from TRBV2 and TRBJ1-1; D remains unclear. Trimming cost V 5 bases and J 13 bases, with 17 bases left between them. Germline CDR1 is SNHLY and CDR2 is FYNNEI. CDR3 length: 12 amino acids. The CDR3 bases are TGTGCCAGCAGTTTAGTCCCCCCAGAGGGTTTCTTT. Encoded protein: CASSLVPPEGFF.

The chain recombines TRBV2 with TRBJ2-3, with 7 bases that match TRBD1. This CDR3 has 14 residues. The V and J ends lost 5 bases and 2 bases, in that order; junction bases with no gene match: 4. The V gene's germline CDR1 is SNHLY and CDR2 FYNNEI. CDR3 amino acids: CASSQGQPTDTQYF. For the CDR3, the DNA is TGTGCCAGCAGTCAGGGACAGCCCACAGATACGCAGTATTTT.

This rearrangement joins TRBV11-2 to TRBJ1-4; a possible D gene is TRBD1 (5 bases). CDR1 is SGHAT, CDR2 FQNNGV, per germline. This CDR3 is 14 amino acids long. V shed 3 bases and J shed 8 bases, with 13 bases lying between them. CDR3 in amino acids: CASSFGGVGEKLFF. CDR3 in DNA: TGTGCCAGCAGCTTTGGGGGGGTTGGCGAAAAACTGTTTTTT. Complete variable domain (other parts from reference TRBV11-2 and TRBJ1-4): EAGVAQSPRYKIIEKRQSVAFWCNPISGHATLYWYQQILGQGPKLLIQFQNNGVVDDSQLPKDRFSAERLKGVDSTLKIQPAKLEDSAVYLCASSFGGVGEKLFFGSGTQLSVL.

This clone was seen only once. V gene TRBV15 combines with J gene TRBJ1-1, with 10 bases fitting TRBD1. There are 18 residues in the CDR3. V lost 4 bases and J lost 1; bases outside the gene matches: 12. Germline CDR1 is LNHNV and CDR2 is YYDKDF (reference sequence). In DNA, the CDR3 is TGTGCCACCAGCACCCCCCGAGGGGGACAGGGGCCGAACACTGAAGCTTTCTTT. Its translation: CATSTPRGGQGPNTEAFF.

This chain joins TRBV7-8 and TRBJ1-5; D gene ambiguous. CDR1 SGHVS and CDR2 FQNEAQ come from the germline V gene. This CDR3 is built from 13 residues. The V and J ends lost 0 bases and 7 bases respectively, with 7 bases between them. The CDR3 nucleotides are TGTGCCAGCAGCTTAGCCGGAGGACAGCCCCAGCATTTT. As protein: CASSLAGGQPQHF.

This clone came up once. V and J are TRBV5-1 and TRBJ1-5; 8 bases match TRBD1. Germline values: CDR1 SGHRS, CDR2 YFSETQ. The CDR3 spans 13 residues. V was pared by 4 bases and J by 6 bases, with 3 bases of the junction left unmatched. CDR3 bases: TGCGCCAGCAGCCTGGACAGGGCTCAGCCCCAGCATTTT. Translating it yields CASSLDRAQPQHF.

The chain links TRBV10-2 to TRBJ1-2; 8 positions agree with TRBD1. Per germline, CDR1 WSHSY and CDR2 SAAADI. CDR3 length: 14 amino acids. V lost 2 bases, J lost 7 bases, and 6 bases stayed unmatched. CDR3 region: CASSEGQGAGGYTF. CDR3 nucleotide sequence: TGCGCCAGCAGTGAGGGGCAGGGGGCGGGTGGCTACACCTTC.

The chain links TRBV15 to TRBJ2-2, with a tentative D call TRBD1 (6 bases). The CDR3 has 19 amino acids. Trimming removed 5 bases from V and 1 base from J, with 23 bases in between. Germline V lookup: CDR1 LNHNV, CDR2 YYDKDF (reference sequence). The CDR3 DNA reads TGTGCCACCAGCGCAAGGGGGTACTTCCAGGAGGAGAACACCGGGGAGCTGTTTTTT. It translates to CATSARGYFQEENTGELFF.

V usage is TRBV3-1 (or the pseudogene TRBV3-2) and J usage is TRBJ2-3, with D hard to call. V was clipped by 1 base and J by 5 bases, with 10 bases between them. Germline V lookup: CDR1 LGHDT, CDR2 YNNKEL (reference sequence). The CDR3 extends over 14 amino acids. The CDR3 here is CASSQGQRLDTQYF. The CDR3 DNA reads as TGTGCCAGCAGCCAAGGCCAGCGCTTAGATACGCAGTATTTT.

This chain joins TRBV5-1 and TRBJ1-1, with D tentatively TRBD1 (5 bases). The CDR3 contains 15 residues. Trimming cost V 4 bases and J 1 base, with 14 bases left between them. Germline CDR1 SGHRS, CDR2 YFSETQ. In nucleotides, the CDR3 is TGCGCCAGCAGCGGACAAACAGCCTCGAACACTGAAGCTTTCTTT. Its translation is CASSGQTASNTEAFF.

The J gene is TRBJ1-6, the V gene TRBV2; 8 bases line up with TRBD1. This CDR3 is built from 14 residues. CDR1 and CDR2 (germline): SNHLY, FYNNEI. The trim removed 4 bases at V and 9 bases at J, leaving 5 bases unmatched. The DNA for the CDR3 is TGTGCCAGCAGTGGGGGACAGGTTAGTTCACCCCTCCACTTT. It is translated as CASSGGQVSSPLHF.

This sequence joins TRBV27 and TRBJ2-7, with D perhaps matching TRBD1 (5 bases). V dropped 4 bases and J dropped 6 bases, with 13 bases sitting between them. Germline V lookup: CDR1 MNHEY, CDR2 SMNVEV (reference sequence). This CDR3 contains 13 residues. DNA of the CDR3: TGTGCCAGCAGTTCCGATCAGGGCGGCGAGCAGTACTTC. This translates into CASSSDQGGEQYF.

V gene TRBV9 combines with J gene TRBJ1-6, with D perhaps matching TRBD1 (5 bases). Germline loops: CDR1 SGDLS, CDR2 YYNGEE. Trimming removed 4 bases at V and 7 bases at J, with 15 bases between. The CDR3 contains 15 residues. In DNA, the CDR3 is TGTGCCAGCAGCCCAACGGTACAGGCAAATTCACCCCTCCACTTT. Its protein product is CASSPTVQANSPLHF.